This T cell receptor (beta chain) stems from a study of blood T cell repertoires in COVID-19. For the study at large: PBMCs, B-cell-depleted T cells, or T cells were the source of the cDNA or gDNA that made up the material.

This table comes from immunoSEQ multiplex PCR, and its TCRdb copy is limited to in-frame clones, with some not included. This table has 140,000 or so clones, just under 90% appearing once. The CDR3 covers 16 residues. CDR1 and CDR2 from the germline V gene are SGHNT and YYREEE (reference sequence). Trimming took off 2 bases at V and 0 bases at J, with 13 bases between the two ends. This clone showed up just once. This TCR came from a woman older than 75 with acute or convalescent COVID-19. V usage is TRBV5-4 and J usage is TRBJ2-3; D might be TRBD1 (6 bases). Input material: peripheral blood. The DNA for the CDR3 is TGTGCCAGCAGCTTTCCAGGGACACCTAGCACAGATACGCAGTATTTT. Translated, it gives CASSFPGTPSTDTQYF.